The TCR beta chain described here comes from a study of T cell responses to AZD1222 COVID-19 vaccine. Study-wide results and limits: Across spike, vaccine-associated CD4 TCRs were found, dominant at 160-218 and 743-854. Clonal diversity may have been underestimated, and the donors were mostly white British, with more females than males. Seropositivity was recorded at baseline in only a handful of AZD1222 recipients. Every sample of the repertoires postdated the peak T cell response.

The CDR3 covers 13 residues. Per germline, CDR1 ENHRY and CDR2 SYGVKD. Trimming removed 3 bases at V and 3 bases at J, with 6 bases between. TCRdb's copy holds only in-frame clones and misses some; the assay was immunoSEQ multiplex PCR. Of fewer than 180,000 clones in the sample, around 95% are singletons; the top ten hold 1.3%. On this clone: Its antigen is not identified.

The gene calls are TRBV10-3 and TRBJ2-1, with D perhaps matching TRBD1 (5 bases). The sequencing used peripheral blood, collected on day 0 of AZD1222 vaccination. The origin of this receptor is an adult in good health. The CDR3, as DNA: TGTGCCATCAGTGAAAGGGGCTACAATGAGCAGTTCTTC. It yields the protein CAISERGYNEQFF.